Listed below are T cell receptor beta chains from one sample, sequenced in a study of T-cell reconstitution after alpha-beta-depleted transplantation in children. From the PCR reads, TCRdb called clonotypes with MiXCR, one entry per CDR3 protein. The sample lists around 380,000 distinct CDR3 sequences; roughly a tenth were seen once. The starting material was PBMCs from the stem cell graft donor, obtained from the stem cell graft. The source is a human donor who donated a stem cell graft to a child with acute myeloid leukemia. CDR3s include the opening cysteine and the closing phenylalanine or tryptophan. The order of the fields is J gene, D gene, V gene, clone size, CDR3 DNA, CDR3 protein. A D gene is named only where the DNA matches it firmly. Size tells how often a clone was seen (once, few, many) or the class of an expanded clone, and some rows leave it out.

TRBJ2-6	NA	TRBV11-1	NA	TGTGCCAGCAGCTTAGTCGGTGGCAGGGCCCCTTCTGGGGCCAACGTCCTGACTTTC	CASSLVGGRAPSGANVLTF
TRBJ2-7	TRBD1	TRBV18	NA	TGTGCCAGCTCACCTAAACAGGGGTACGAGCAGTACTTC	CASSPKQGYEQYF
TRBJ2-3	TRBD1	TRBV5-1	many	TGCGCCAGCGGTCCCGGGACAGCGGTTCCCGGCGATACGCAGTATTTT	CASGPGTAVPGDTQYF
TRBJ2-1	NA	TRBV5-6	NA	TGTGCCAGCAGCCATTCAACCGCTTTATCCCCGGGGAATGAGCAGTTCTTC	CASSHSTALSPGNEQFF
TRBJ2-1	TRBD1	TRBV10-2	many	TGCGCCAGCGAGTCACAGGGGAATGAGCAGTTCTTC	CASESQGNEQFF
TRBJ1-2	TRBD1	TRBV20-1	few	TGCAGTGCAACCCTGACAGGGGGCCTAGGCTATGGCTACACCTTC	CSATLTGGLGYGYTF
TRBJ2-3	TRBD2	TRBV4-3	NA	TGCGCCAGCAGCCCCGGGACTAGCGGTTACACAGATACGCAGTATTTT	CASSPGTSGYTDTQYF
TRBJ1-2	NA	TRBV7-8	NA	TGTGCCAGCAGCTGGGACACCTCCTATGGCTACACCTTC	CASSWDTSYGYTF
TRBJ1-1	NA	TRBV5-1	NA	TGCGCCAGCAGCTTGGAATTTAAGAACACTGAAGCTTTCTTT	CASSLEFKNTEAFF
TRBJ1-5	NA	TRBV7-6	NA	TGTGCCAGCAGCTCCGAGGACAATCAGCCCCAGCATTTT	CASSSEDNQPQHF
TRBJ2-7	TRBD1	TRBV20-1	NA	TGCAGTGCTAGAGTAAGGGACAGGGGCCACGAGCAGTACTTC	CSARVRDRGHEQYF
TRBJ1-4	NA	TRBV7-9	few	TGTGCCAGCAGGAAGAATGAAAAACTGTTTTTT	CASRKNEKLFF
TRBJ2-3	TRBD2	TRBV5-4	NA	TGTGCCAGCAGCTCTGATCGGGAGGGCCGTTATTTT	CASSSDREGRYF
TRBJ2-1	TRBD2	TRBV5-1	few	TGCGCCAGCAGCTTGGAGCTAGCGGGTTCCTACAATGAGCAGTTCTTC	CASSLELAGSYNEQFF
TRBJ1-6	NA	TRBV7-9	NA	TGTGCCAGCAGCTTAGACGGGGATTCGACCCTCCACTTT	CASSLDGDSTLHF
TRBJ2-3	NA	TRBV10-3	NA	TGTGCCATCAGAGACAGGTCCACAGATACGCAGTATTTT	CAIRDRSTDTQYF
TRBJ2-7	NA	TRBV20-1	many	TGCAGTAGTCCAGCCGAAGGGGACGAGCAGTACTTC	CSSPAEGDEQYF
TRBJ2-7	NA	TRBV28	many	TGTGCCAGCACGGGAAACGAGCAGTACTTC	CASTGNEQYF
TRBJ1-1	NA	TRBV9	NA	TGTGCCAGCAGCGAGCGACTGAGGAACACTGAAGCTTTCTTT	CASSERLRNTEAFF
TRBJ2-7	TRBD2	TRBV7-2	NA	TGTGCCAGCAGCTTCCCCCTCTCGGGGGGCTACGAGCAGTACTTC	CASSFPLSGGYEQYF
TRBJ2-7	TRBD2	TRBV14	few	TGTGCCAGCAGCCAGACACTAGCGGAGACCTCCTACGAGCAGTACTTC	CASSQTLAETSYEQYF
TRBJ2-3	NA	TRBV6-6	few	TGTGCCAGCAGCCGGGTTACGCAGTATTTT	CASSRVTQYF
TRBJ1-5	NA	TRBV5-1	many	TGTGCCAGCAGTTTGGGGGGCGCGGGCAATCAGCCCCAGCATTTT	CASSLGGAGNQPQHF
TRBJ1-5	NA	TRBV12-3/TRBV12-4	NA	TGTGCCAGCAGTTTATCTGGGGGCCGTCAGCCCCAGCATTTT	CASSLSGGRQPQHF
TRBJ2-7	TRBD2	TRBV20-1	few	TGCAGTGCTAGAGAGCCTAGCGGGAGTTCGGTTCGGTCCTACGAGCAGTACTTC	CSAREPSGSSVRSYEQYF
TRBJ1-5	TRBD1	TRBV4-2	NA	TGTGCCAGCAGCCAAGCCGCGACAGGGGGCAATCAGCCCCAGCATTTT	CASSQAATGGNQPQHF
TRBJ1-6	NA	TRBV6-1	NA	TGTGCCAGTCTCGGGTCTTCGTATAATTCACCCCTCCACTTT	CASLGSSYNSPLHF
TRBJ2-5	NA	TRBV5-1	many	TGCGCCAGCAGCTACGGACTGATAGGGGAGACCCAGTACTTC	CASSYGLIGETQYF
TRBJ2-5	TRBD2	TRBV6-1	few	TGTGCCAGCAGTCTCCGTAGCGGGGGGGCCAAGGAGACCCAGTACTTC	CASSLRSGGAKETQYF
TRBJ2-1	NA	TRBV7-8	few	TGTGCCAGCAGCTCCTTAGGACAGCTGGCCTACAATGAGCAGTTCTTC	CASSSLGQLAYNEQFF